Presented here are 27 T cell receptor beta chains from one specimen sequenced in a study of blood T cell repertoires in COVID-19. Only in-frame clones appear in the TCRdb table, and some are missing; sequencing was by immunoSEQ multiplex PCR. The table includes 120,000 to 150,000 clones, roughly 84% detected once. The specimen sequenced was peripheral blood. The receptors here all came from a human donor in a cohort sampled during active COVID-19.

The genes are TRBV28 and TRBJ1-2, with TRBD1 matching over 10 bases. This CDR3 comprises 15 residues. The ends lost 5 bases at V and 4 bases at J; junction bases unmatched: 7. Germline loops: CDR1 MDHEN, CDR2 SYDVKM. The chain's CDR3 is CASSHDRGRSYGYTF. The CDR3 DNA sequence: TGTGCCAGCAGTCATGACAGGGGGCGCAGCTATGGCTACACCTTC.

J is TRBJ2-6 and V is TRBV21-1; the DNA was not compared with TRBD1, the D call given in the table. TRBV21-1 is shown as a pseudogene. The CDR3 spans 15 residues. The CDR3 is CAITDRTSGANVLTF. Written as DNA, the CDR3 is TGTGCCATCACCGACAGGACCTCTGGGGCCAACGTCCTGACTTTC.

CDR3 sequence reads: CAAPWREEYEQYV. CDR3 coding DNA: TGTGCCGCCCCTTGGAGGGAAGAATACGAGCAGTACGTC. The J gene is TRBJ2-7, the V gene TRBV24-1; D might be TRBD2 (6 bases). Germline-derived CDR1 and CDR2 are KGHDR and SFDVKD. V lost 12 bases to trimming and J lost 4 bases, with 18 bases between them. The length of the CDR3 is 13 residues.

The chain joins TRBV15 to TRBJ1-4; D is undetermined. Trimming cost V 3 bases and J 8 bases, with 13 bases left between them. The CDR3 totals 14 residues. Germline CDR1 is LNHNV and CDR2 is YYDKDF (reference sequence). In DNA, the CDR3 is TGTGCCACCAGCAGTGCCGGGGAGAAGGAAAAACTGTTTTTT. This codes for CATSSAGEKEKLFF.

The V gene is TRBV9, the J gene TRBJ2-2; the match to TRBD2 covers 12 bases. Germline V gene sequence: CDR1 SGDLS, CDR2 YYNGEE. This CDR3 spans 17 amino acids. V lost 1 base, J lost 6 bases, and 7 bases stayed unmatched. CDR3 residues: CASSVTELAGGSGELFF. The CDR3 DNA is TGTGCCAGCAGCGTAACTGAACTAGCGGGAGGTTCCGGGGAGCTGTTTTTT.

The chain recombines TRBV29-1 with TRBJ1-3; D remains ambiguous. V dropped 4 bases and J dropped 4 bases, with 14 bases sitting between them. The germline gives CDR1 SQVTM, CDR2 ANQGSEA. This CDR3 has 14 residues. CDR3 loop: CSVVANGAGNTIYF. CDR3 DNA sequence: TGCAGCGTTGTGGCGAATGGAGCCGGAAACACCATATATTTT.

The genes are TRBV3-1 (or the pseudogene TRBV3-2) and TRBJ2-2, with D perhaps matching TRBD2 (6 bases). Deletions cut 3 bases from V and 1 base from J, with 9 bases between. This CDR3 is 15 amino acids long. Per germline, CDR1 LGHDT and CDR2 YNNKEL (reference sequence). The CDR3 sequence: CASSQGRLNTGELFF. For the CDR3, the DNA is TGTGCCAGCAGCCAGGGGAGGCTGAACACCGGGGAGCTGTTTTTT.

The chain is built from TRBV6-5 and TRBJ2-5, with D perhaps matching TRBD1 (7 bases). Per germline, CDR1 MNHEY and CDR2 SVGAGI. The V gene lost 5 bases and the J gene lost 5 bases, with 18 bases spanning the gap. CDR3 length: 15 amino acids. The CDR3 loop is CASSRDREAMETQYF. The CDR3 region has the DNA TGTGCCAGCAGTCGAGACAGGGAGGCGATGGAGACCCAGTACTTC.

This clone showed up just once. J is TRBJ2-3 and V is TRBV7-2; the match to TRBD2 covers 9 bases. Germline assignment: CDR1 SGHTA and CDR2 FQGNSA. The CDR3 has 16 amino acids. Trimming cost V 4 bases and J 2 bases; bases outside gene matches: 7. The CDR3 DNA reads as TGTGCCAGCAGCTCCCGCCCTAGCGGGGTCACAGATACGCAGTATTTT. Its translation is CASSSRPSGVTDTQYF. Drawing the rest from reference TRBV7-2 and TRBJ2-3, the complete variable domain is GAGVSQSPSNKVTEKGKDVELRCDPISGHTALYWYRQSLGQGLEFLIYFQGNSAPDKSGLPSDRFSAERTGGSVSTLTIQRTQQEDSAVYLCASSSRPSGVTDTQYFGPGTRLTVL.

The CDR3 reads CSAWTKETQYF. The DNA of the CDR3 is TGCAGTGCCTGGACTAAAGAGACCCAGTACTTC. The chain is built from TRBV20-1 and TRBJ2-5; D might be TRBD2 (6 bases). This CDR3 is built from 11 residues. Trimming stripped 6 bases from V and 3 bases from J, with 8 bases between. In germline, CDR1 is DFQATT, CDR2 SNEGSKA (reference sequence).

V usage is TRBV3-1 (or the pseudogene TRBV3-2) and J usage is TRBJ1-5; 10 nucleotides agree with TRBD1. Germline lookup yields CDR1 LGHDT and CDR2 YNNKEL (reference sequence). This CDR3 has 15 residues. With V trimmed by 4 bases and J by 5 bases, 5 bases remained unmatched. The CDR3 here is CASSRGTGADQPQHF. In nucleotides, the CDR3 is TGTGCCAGCAGCCGAGGGACAGGGGCAGATCAGCCCCAGCATTTT.

V usage is TRBV20-1 and J usage is TRBJ1-4; maybe TRBD1 (5 bases). Germline lookup yields CDR1 DFQATT and CDR2 SNEGSKA (reference sequence). V lost 5 bases and J lost 15, with 16 bases in between. The CDR3 contains 11 residues. Written as DNA, the CDR3 is TGCAGTGCTGGGTCCAGGGTAAGAGTGTTTTTT. Translation gives CSAGSRVRVFF.

This clone was seen only once. The chain has TRBV12-3 or TRBV12-4 and TRBJ2-3, with D hard to call. CDR3 length equals 12 residues. Deletions cut 5 bases from V and 0 bases from J, with 3 bases between. The CDR3 is CASSPSTDTQYF. The DNA of the CDR3 is TGTGCCAGCAGTCCTAGCACAGATACGCAGTATTTT.

The chain is built from TRBV25-1 and TRBJ2-3; 7 positions agree with TRBD1. V lost 3 bases and J lost 5; bases outside the gene matches: 5. Per the germline V gene, CDR1 is MGHDK and CDR2 is SYGVNS. The CDR3 extends over 14 amino acids. CDR3 region: CASSDDRAGDTQYF. In DNA, the CDR3 is TGTGCCAGCAGTGACGACAGGGCGGGAGATACGCAGTATTTT.

J is TRBJ1-4 and V is TRBV19, with D perhaps matching TRBD1 (5 bases). The CDR3 has 15 amino acids. Germline V lookup: CDR1 LNHDA, CDR2 SQIVND (reference sequence). V was shortened by 8 bases and J by 0 bases, with 13 bases between the two germline ends. This chain's CDR3 is CASQGWTTTNEKLFF. The CDR3, as DNA: TGTGCCAGTCAGGGATGGACTACAACTAATGAAAAACTGTTTTTT. The complete variable domain, with remaining parts taken from reference TRBV19 and TRBJ1-4, reads DGGITQSPKYLFRKEGQNVTLSCEQNLNHDAMYWYRQDPGQGLRLIYYSQIVNDFQKGDIAEGYSVSREKKESFPLTVTSAQKNPTAFYLCASQGWTTTNEKLFFGSGTQLSVL.

The chain uses TRBV5-1 and TRBJ2-5; weak D call: TRBD1 (5 bases). CDR1 and CDR2 (germline): SGHRS, YFSETQ. Trimming took off 0 bases at V and 4 bases at J, with 19 bases between the two ends. This CDR3 has 17 amino acids. CDR3 in DNA: TGCGCCAGCAGCTTGGGGGTAAGGGGCCGCCAGTTAGAGACCCAGTACTTC. Translating gives CASSLGVRGRQLETQYF.

The rearrangement uses TRBV5-6 and TRBJ2-7, with TRBD2 as a possible D gene (6 bases). The CDR3 contains 12 residues. V lost 4 bases, J lost 7 bases, and 12 bases lay in between. Germline lookup yields CDR1 SGHDT and CDR2 YYEEEE. DNA of the CDR3: TGTGCCAGCAGCAGGGGACTGCAGGAGCAGTACTTC. Its translation is CASSRGLQEQYF.

The V and J genes are TRBV6-5 and TRBJ1-4; 8 bases are a match to TRBD1. The CDR3 consists of 15 residues. In germline, CDR1 is MNHEY, CDR2 SVGAGI. J lost 8 bases, V lost 6 bases, and 11 bases had no gene match. This chain's CDR3 is CASRSPGQGGEKLFF. DNA for the CDR3: TGTGCCAGCAGATCCCCCGGACAGGGAGGAGAAAAACTGTTTTTT.

The rearrangement joins TRBV5-6 to TRBJ2-5; perhaps TRBD1 as D (5 bases). The V gene's germline CDR1 is SGHDT and CDR2 YYEEEE. This CDR3 has 16 residues. V lost 4 bases, J lost 1 base, and 17 bases lay in between. This CDR3 reads CASSHFRQSLQETQYF. The CDR3 coding sequence is TGTGCCAGCAGCCACTTTAGACAGTCTCTCCAAGAGACCCAGTACTTC.

The CDR3 nucleotides are TGCGCCAGCAGCTTGGGAGGGCTGGCGGGACAGGGGAACCAAGAGACCCAGTACTTC. Amino acids: CASSLGGLAGQGNQETQYF. The chain uses TRBV5-1 and TRBJ2-5; 10 bases line up with TRBD1. Trimming removed 0 bases from V and 0 bases from J; junction bases left unmatched: 11. The CDR3 runs to 19 residues. Per the germline V gene, CDR1 is SGHRS and CDR2 is YFSETQ.

The chain recombines TRBV15 with TRBJ2-5; D is unclear. Germline V lookup: CDR1 LNHNV, CDR2 YYDKDF (reference sequence). This CDR3 comprises 15 residues. Between the trimmed V and J ends, which lost 0 bases and 5 bases, there was a span of 13 bases. DNA for the CDR3: TGTGCCACCAGCAGAGATACGACCTCGCGGGAGACCCAGTACTTC. It is translated as CATSRDTTSRETQYF. Looking up the rest from reference TRBV15 and TRBJ2-5 gives the full variable domain: DAMVIQNPRYQVTQFGKPVTLSCSQTLNHNVMYWYQQKSSQAPKLLFHYYDKDFNNEADTPDNFQSRRPNTSFCFLDIRSPGLGDTAMYLCATSRDTTSRETQYFGPGTRLLVL.

This chain uses TRBV14 with TRBJ2-2; TRBD2 might be the D (6 bases). The V gene's germline CDR1 is SGHDN and CDR2 FVKESK. The CDR3 runs to 14 residues. Trimming cost V 2 bases and J 6 bases, with 10 bases left between them. CDR3 coding DNA: TGTGCCAGCAGCCAACTGCGGGATTCCGGGGAGCTGTTTTTT. Translation gives CASSQLRDSGELFF.

This clone was seen once. The rearrangement uses TRBV2 and TRBJ1-5; TRBD1 matches 7 bases. Germline CDR1 is SNHLY and CDR2 is FYNNEI. This CDR3 is 14 amino acids long. The V gene end was trimmed by 5 bases and the J gene end by 6 bases; junction bases not matched to a gene: 7. The CDR3 DNA reads TGTGCCAGCAGTTACCAGGGGGATGGTCAGCCCCAGCATTTT. Translation gives CASSYQGDGQPQHF. Filled out from reference TRBV2 and TRBJ1-5, the complete variable domain reads EPEVTQTPSHQVTQMGQEVILRCVPISNHLYFYWYRQILGQKVEFLVSFYNNEISEKSEIFDDQFSVERPDGSNFTLKIRSTKLEDSAMYFCASSYQGDGQPQHFGDGTRLSIL.

This clone was detected a few times. DNA for the CDR3: TGTGCCACCTCAACCGGGACTAGCAGAACCTACGAGCAGTACGTC. Translating gives CATSTGTSRTYEQYV. The J gene is TRBJ2-7, the V gene TRBV15; TRBD2 matches at 9 bases. With V trimmed by 8 bases and J by 2 bases, 10 bases remained unmatched. The CDR3 spans 15 residues. Germline assignment: CDR1 LNHNV and CDR2 YYDKDF (reference sequence).

The chain recombines TRBV24-1 with TRBJ2-1; TRBD1 agrees at 7 bases. The CDR3 has 15 residues. Germline values: CDR1 KGHDR, CDR2 SFDVKD. After removal of 3 bases from V and 3 bases from J, the junction contained 4 bases not matched to a gene. The CDR3 nucleotides read TGTGCCACCAGTGATGGTCGGACAGGCTACAATGAGCAGTTCTTC. Translating it yields CATSDGRTGYNEQFF.

The chain recombines TRBV28 with TRBJ1-2; TRBD1 agrees at 8 bases. Unmatched junction bases numbered 8, after V lost 6 bases and J lost 2 bases. Germline lookup yields CDR1 MDHEN and CDR2 SYDVKM. This CDR3 comprises 15 residues. CDR3: CASRSDRGRNYGYTF. The CDR3 DNA reads as TGTGCCAGCAGATCAGACAGGGGCCGGAACTATGGCTACACCTTC.

This clone was counted between two and nine times. The chain links TRBV10-1 to TRBJ2-7, with 7 bases aligning to TRBD1. V was pared by 4 bases and J by 3 bases, with 9 bases of the junction left unmatched. CDR1 and CDR2 from the germline V gene are WNHNN and SYGVQD (reference sequence). The CDR3 has 15 amino acids. Here the CDR3 DNA reads TGCGCCAGCAGTGGTCGGGACAGCGAAGTCTACGAGCAGTACGTC. Amino acid sequence: CASSGRDSEVYEQYV.